A selection of T cell receptor beta chains follows, all from one sample in a study of beta chain features in type 1 diabetes. Assay used: immunoSEQ multiplex PCR; TCRdb lists only in-frame clones, some missing. Of 25,000 to 30,000 clones in the sample, 56% are singletons; the top ten hold approximately 1.6%. The source material was Tregs from blood. Receptors were obtained from a woman under 30 with type 1 diabetes. Both conserved end residues are part of each CDR3. A D gene is named only where the DNA matches it firmly. Clone size is given for some rows only: seen once, a few or many times, or a class if the clone is expanded.

D: TRBD2; J: TRBJ2-1; size: medium-sized; V: TRBV11-2; DNA: TGTGCCAGCAGCCTAGGGACTAGCGGGATAATCCATGAGCAGTTCTTC; CDR3: CASSLGTSGIIHEQFF
D: NA; J: TRBJ2-5; size: NA; V: TRBV6-1; DNA: TGTGCCAGCTCCCTCCCAGAGACCCAGTACTTC; CDR3: CASSLPETQYF
D: NA; J: TRBJ1-4; size: NA; V: TRBV5-4; DNA: TGTGCCAGCAGCTTGGCCGGTGGAGGGACGGGTGAAAAACTGTGTTTT; CDR3: CASSLAGGGTGEKLCF
D: NA; J: TRBJ2-3; size: NA; V: TRBV5-5; DNA: TGTGCCAGCAGCGCGGGACTCATCACAGATACGCAGTATTTT; CDR3: CASSAGLITDTQYF
D: NA; J: TRBJ2-7; size: NA; V: TRBV12-2; DNA: TGTGCAAGTCGCTTCACTAGCGGGATCCCCCCGAGCTCCTACGAGCAGTACTTC; CDR3: CASRFTSGIPPSSYEQYF
D: NA; J: TRBJ2-5; size: NA; V: TRBV7-2; DNA: TGTGCCAGCAGCTTAGATGCGAGATCGGAGACCCAGTACTTC; CDR3: CASSLDARSETQYF
D: NA; J: TRBJ2-1; size: NA; V: TRBV13; DNA: TGTGCCAGCAGCTTGTCCAGGCAGGGTGCTAATGAGCAGTTCTTC; CDR3: CASSLSRQGANEQFF
D: NA; J: TRBJ1-1; size: once; V: TRBV7-2; DNA: TGTGCCAGCCAAACAGGGTCAGACACTGAAGCTTTCTTT; CDR3: CASQTGSDTEAFF
D: NA; J: TRBJ2-5; size: NA; V: TRBV29-1; DNA: TGCAGCGTACAAATGAGGGGGGGGGAGACCCAGTACTTC; CDR3: CSVQMRGGETQYF
D: NA; J: TRBJ1-5; size: NA; V: TRBV2; DNA: TGTGCCAGCAGTGAAAACCAGGGTAGTCAGCCCCAGCATTTT; CDR3: CASSENQGSQPQHF
D: NA; J: TRBJ2-1; size: NA; V: TRBV19; DNA: TGTGCCAGTAGGGGGCTAAACGGTCCCAATGAGCAGTTCTTC; CDR3: CASRGLNGPNEQFF
D: TRBD1; J: TRBJ1-5; size: NA; V: TRBV11-3; DNA: TGTGCCAGCAGCTTTTCCCACACAGGGGGGAGCCGCCGCCAGCCCCAGCATTTT; CDR3: CASSFSHTGGSRRQPQHF
D: NA; J: TRBJ2-1; size: NA; V: TRBV10-3; DNA: TGTGCCATCAGTGAACAGTTGGGGCTAGGGGAAAATGAGCAGTTCTTC; CDR3: CAISEQLGLGENEQFF
D: NA; J: TRBJ2-7; size: NA; V: TRBV4-2; DNA: TGTGCCAGCAGCCAAGAGACGGGGAGACTCTTCTACGAGCAGTACTTC; CDR3: CASSQETGRLFYEQYF
D: NA; J: TRBJ2-5; size: NA; V: TRBV5-1; DNA: TGCGCCAGCAGCTTGGGACTAGGCCACCAAGAGACCCAGTACTTC; CDR3: CASSLGLGHQETQYF
D: NA; J: TRBJ2-7; size: NA; V: TRBV28; DNA: TGTGCCAGCAGTCCCTCGGGGGAAGGGGGCTACGAGCAGTACTTC; CDR3: CASSPSGEGGYEQYF
D: TRBD2; J: TRBJ2-2; size: NA; V: TRBV6-5; DNA: TGTGCCAGCCTCCCCGGGGAGGGGAGGGCCGGGGAGCTGTTTTTT; CDR3: CASLPGEGRAGELFF
D: NA; J: TRBJ1-4; size: NA; V: TRBV30; DNA: TGTGCCTGGAGTCCTCGTGAAAAACTGTTTTTT; CDR3: CAWSPREKLFF
D: NA; J: TRBJ2-3; size: NA; V: TRBV19; DNA: TGTGCCTCCTCTCGGGGTGATACGCAGTATTTT; CDR3: CASSRGDTQYF
D: TRBD2; J: TRBJ2-3; size: few; V: TRBV4-3; DNA: TGCGCCAGCAGCCCAGATTTCTCGGGAGGGCCAGCAGATACGCAGTATTTT; CDR3: CASSPDFSGGPADTQYF
D: NA; J: TRBJ2-7; size: NA; V: TRBV10-3; DNA: TGTGCCATCAGAGCGGACTGGTACGAGCAGTACTTC; CDR3: CAIRADWYEQYF
D: TRBD1; J: TRBJ1-5; size: NA; V: TRBV2; DNA: TGTGCCAGCAGTGATTTTGGACAGGGTCAGCCCCAGCATTTT; CDR3: CASSDFGQGQPQHF
D: TRBD2; J: TRBJ2-3; size: NA; V: TRBV7-2; DNA: TGTGCCAGCAGCGTTAGCGGGAGCACAGATACGCAGTATTTT; CDR3: CASSVSGSTDTQYF
D: NA; J: TRBJ1-2; size: NA; V: TRBV6-1; DNA: TGTGCCAGCAGTGAACTCCCCCAGGGAGGCTATGGCTACACCTTC; CDR3: CASSELPQGGYGYTF
D: TRBD1; J: TRBJ2-7; size: NA; V: TRBV30; DNA: TGTGCCTGGAGCCCGACAGGGCAAGGTTCCTACGAGCAGTACTTC; CDR3: CAWSPTGQGSYEQYF
D: TRBD2; J: TRBJ2-1; size: NA; V: TRBV7-2; DNA: TGTGCCAGCAGCTTAGGGCTAGCGGGATTTCAGTTCTTC; CDR3: CASSLGLAGFQFF
D: NA; J: TRBJ2-5; size: NA; V: TRBV10-3; DNA: TGTGCCATCAGTGAACCTCGGGGAGAGACCCAGTACTTC; CDR3: CAISEPRGETQYF
D: TRBD1; J: TRBJ1-2; size: few; V: TRBV7-2; DNA: TGTGCCAGCAGCCGCCCTGGGGGGACAGGGGATTACTATGGCTACACCTTC; CDR3: CASSRPGGTGDYYGYTF